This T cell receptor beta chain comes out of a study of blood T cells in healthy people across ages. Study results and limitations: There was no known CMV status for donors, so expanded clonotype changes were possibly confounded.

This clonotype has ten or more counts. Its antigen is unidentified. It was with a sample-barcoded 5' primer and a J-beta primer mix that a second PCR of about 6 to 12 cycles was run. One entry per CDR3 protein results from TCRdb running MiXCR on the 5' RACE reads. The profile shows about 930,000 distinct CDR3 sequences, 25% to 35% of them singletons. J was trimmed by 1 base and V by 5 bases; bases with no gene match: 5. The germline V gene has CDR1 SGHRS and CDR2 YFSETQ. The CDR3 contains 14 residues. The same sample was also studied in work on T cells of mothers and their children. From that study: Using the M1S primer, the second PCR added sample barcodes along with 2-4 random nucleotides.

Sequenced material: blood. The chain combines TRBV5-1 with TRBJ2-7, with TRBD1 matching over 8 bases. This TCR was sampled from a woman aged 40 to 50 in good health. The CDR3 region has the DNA TGCGCCAGCAGTGGGACAGGATATTCCTACGAGCAGTACTTC. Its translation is CASSGTGYSYEQYF.